What follows are 9 T cell receptor beta chains derived from one specimen sequenced in a study of cytomegalovirus exposure and HLA in healthy donors. The PCR contained 60 Vbeta and 13 Jbeta primers. Profiled with immunoSEQ multiplex PCR; TCRdb holds only in-frame clones, not every one. The data hold 200,000 to 250,000 clones, with 65% to 85% observed a single time. Sequenced sample: PBMCs. These receptors all stem from a boy younger than 10 in good health and CMV-seronegative.

The chain carries TRBV2 and TRBJ1-1; 8 positions match TRBD1. Trimming at V came to 10 bases and at J to 3 bases, leaving 7 bases not matched to a gene. Germline-derived CDR1 and CDR2 are SNHLY and FYNNEI. The CDR3 spans 13 residues. This CDR3 is CATSQGEDTEAFF. The CDR3, as DNA: TGTGCCACCTCACAGGGGGAGGACACTGAAGCTTTCTTT.

The chain recombines TRBV15 with TRBJ2-7, with D possibly TRBD2 on 5 matching bases. V was trimmed by 3 bases and J by 3 bases, leaving 12 bases between them. In germline, CDR1 is LNHNV, CDR2 YYDKDF (reference sequence). CDR3 length equals 14 residues. The CDR3 DNA reads as TGTGCCACCAGCAGGGACTCCGTCGGCTACGAGCAGTACTTC. This gives the protein CATSRDSVGYEQYF.

This chain links TRBV27 with TRBJ1-1, with no clear D. Trimming removed 0 bases at V and 0 bases at J, with 5 bases between. Germline lookup yields CDR1 MNHEY and CDR2 SMNVEV (reference sequence). The CDR3 consists of 14 residues. The CDR3 coding sequence is TGTGCCAGCAGTTTATCCGGAGTGAACACTGAAGCTTTCTTT. It translates to CASSLSGVNTEAFF.

The chain employs TRBV12-5 and TRBJ2-7, with TRBD1 matching over 7 bases. Trimming removed 0 bases from V and 3 bases from J; junction bases left unmatched: 8. Germline CDR1 is LGHNT and CDR2 is FRNRAP. There are 16 residues in the CDR3. DNA for the CDR3: TGTGCTAGTGGTTTGGTACTGACGGGACAGATCTACGAGCAGTACTTC. Protein: CASGLVLTGQIYEQYF.

This chain connects TRBV7-9 to TRBJ2-7; TRBD1 matches 8 bases. Per the germline V gene, CDR1 is SEHNR and CDR2 is FQNEAQ (reference sequence). Trimming cost V 5 bases and J 4 bases; bases outside gene matches: 10. This CDR3 is built from 15 residues. The CDR3 loop is CASSDPTGGRYEQYF. For the CDR3, the DNA is TGTGCCAGCAGCGACCCTACAGGGGGTCGGTACGAGCAGTACTTC.

This clone was picked up one time. V is TRBV7-2 and J is TRBJ1-5, with TRBD1 as a possible D gene (5 bases). CDR1 and CDR2 from the germline V gene are SGHTA and FQGNSA. This CDR3 spans 16 amino acids. The V gene lost 5 bases and the J gene lost 1 base, with 15 bases spanning the gap. The CDR3 is CASSPGVGQSNQPQHF. CDR3 nucleotide sequence: TGTGCCAGCAGCCCGGGGGTCGGGCAGAGCAATCAGCCCCAGCATTTT.

This clone was seen once. V and J are TRBV7-3 and TRBJ1-1; TRBD1 aligns across 7 bases. CDR1 and CDR2 from the germline V gene are SGHTA and FQGTGA. This CDR3 spans 15 amino acids. After removal of 4 bases from V and 3 bases from J, the junction contained 8 bases not matched to a gene. The CDR3 DNA is TGTGCCAGCAGCTCTCGACAGGGTATGCACACTGAAGCTTTCTTT. Encoded protein: CASSSRQGMHTEAFF.

The chain links TRBV5-4 to TRBJ2-7; tentative D call: TRBD2 (5 bases). This CDR3 is 14 amino acids long. Trimming cost V 2 bases and J 0 bases, with 9 bases left between them. The V gene's germline CDR1 is SGHNT and CDR2 YYREEE (reference sequence). The DNA for the CDR3 is TGTGCCAGCAGCTTAGGGAGAAACTCCTACGAGCAGTACTTC. Its translation: CASSLGRNSYEQYF. The full variable domain, its missing parts supplied by reference TRBV5-4 and TRBJ2-7, is ETGVTQSPTHLIKTRGQQVTLRCSSQSGHNTVSWYQQALGQGPQFIFQYYREEENGRGNFPPRFSGLQFPNYSSELNVNALELDDSALYLCASSLGRNSYEQYFGPGTRLTVT.

The CDR3 is CASSSAGGSPLHF. CDR3 nucleotides: TGTGCCAGCAGCTCGGCGGGTGGATCACCCCTCCACTTT. V and J are TRBV11-2 and TRBJ1-6; D uncertain. Germline CDR1 SGHAT, CDR2 FQNNGV. The CDR3 is made up of 13 amino acids. Trimming took 4 bases from V and 10 from J, leaving 11 bases between them.